The 16 T cell receptor beta chains given below trace back to one sample, sequenced in a study of regulatory T cells in long-lasting Graves disease. Time point meaning: newly diagnosed GD, antithyroid drugs for less than 3 months. The TCR library used RNA extracted from PBMCs. Building of the TCR beta libraries involved iRepertoire HTBI primers and Arm-PCR of CDR3 regions. A single record per CDR3 protein comes from TCRdb applying MiXCR to the multiplex PCR reads. Here the sample spans 400,000 to 500,000 distinct CDR3 sequences, 13% to 15% being singletons. The sample was also linked to a second study, of T cells in Graves' hyperthyroidism and ophthalmopathy.

The sample consisted of peripheral blood mononuclear cells (PBMCs), taken at new diagnosis, from a patient treated with antithyroid drugs. These receptors were obtained from a woman in her forties or fifties with Graves disease.

J is TRBJ2-7 and V is TRBV27, with 9 bases fitting TRBD1. V trimming: 5 bases; J trimming: 5 bases; junction bases outside the gene matches: 7. The CDR3 consists of 14 residues. Germline CDR1 and CDR2: MNHEY and SMNVEV (reference sequence). For the CDR3, the DNA is TGTGCCAGCAGTCGAGACAGGGGGAAGAACGAGCAGTACTTC. Protein product: CASSRDRGKNEQYF.

CDR3 sequence reads: CASSVERIGNYGYTF. The CDR3, as DNA: TGTGCCAGCAGCGTAGAACGTATAGGCAACTATGGCTACACCTTC. This chain joins TRBV9 and TRBJ1-2, with D unclear. The germline gives CDR1 SGDLS, CDR2 YYNGEE. The CDR3 totals 15 residues. V lost 0 bases to trimming and J lost 2 bases, with 11 bases between them.

This clonotype was picked up many times. In DNA form, the CDR3 reads TGTGCCAGCAGCCGCGGACAGGGAGATTCGTCACCCCTCCACTTT. Its translation is CASSRGQGDSSPLHF. V usage is TRBV7-3 and J usage is TRBJ1-6; 8 bases align to TRBD1. The CDR3 sequence is 15 residues long. V dropped 5 bases and J dropped 10; count of bases not matched to a gene: 10. CDR1 and CDR2 (germline): SGHTA, FQGTGA.

This clonotype was found a few times. The chain uses TRBV28 and TRBJ1-6; no clear D. V lost 3 bases and J lost 11, with 8 bases in between. Germline CDR1 MDHEN, CDR2 SYDVKM. The CDR3 length is 12 residues. Here the CDR3 reads CASSFWNPPLHF. The CDR3 nucleotides are TGTGCCAGCAGTTTTTGGAATCCACCCCTCCACTTT.

This clonotype was seen repeatedly, ten times or more. The rearrangement uses TRBV12-3 or TRBV12-4 and TRBJ2-2, with TRBD1 identical over 8 bases. The ends lost 6 bases at V and 6 bases at J; junction bases unmatched: 9. The CDR3 runs to 15 residues. CDR3 loop: CASRPDRVGPGELFF. The CDR3 DNA sequence: TGTGCCAGCAGACCGGACAGGGTAGGGCCCGGGGAGCTGTTTTTT.

The chain links TRBV12-3 or TRBV12-4 to TRBJ1-6; tentative D call: TRBD1 (6 bases). The CDR3 length is 16 residues. V was pared by 0 bases and J by 10 bases, with 16 bases between. The CDR3 reads CASSLAQQGRGSPLHF. DNA for the CDR3: TGTGCCAGCAGTTTAGCACAACAGGGTCGAGGGTCACCCCTCCACTTT.

This clonotype was detected only a few times. The rearrangement links TRBV29-1 to TRBJ1-2, with 8 bases aligning to TRBD1. The trim removed 7 bases at V and 4 bases at J, leaving 8 bases unmatched. The CDR3 extends over 13 amino acids. CDR1 is SQVTM and CDR2 is ANQGSEA in the germline V gene. CDR3 sequence: CSAGQGSFYGYTF. In DNA form, the CDR3 reads TGCAGCGCCGGACAGGGATCGTTCTATGGCTACACCTTC.

The chain uses TRBV5-6 and TRBJ2-2; either TRBD1 or TRBD2 may fit D (5 bases each). This CDR3 has 16 amino acids. Germline V lookup: CDR1 SGHDT, CDR2 YYEEEE. V lost 0 bases and J 0 bases, leaving 9 bases between the germline ends. The CDR3 bases are TGTGCCAGCAGCTTGGGGGACCGTCCGAACACCGGGGAGCTGTTTTTT. It specifies CASSLGDRPNTGELFF. The full variable domain, completed using reference TRBV5-6 and TRBJ2-2, is DAGVTQSPTHLIKTRGQQVTLRCSPKSGHDTVSWYQQALGQGPQFIFQYYEEEERQRGNFPDRFSGHQFPNYSSELNVNALLLGDSALYLCASSLGDRPNTGELFFGEGSRLTVL.

This clonotype was recorded many times. V gene TRBV28 combines with J gene TRBJ2-1, with D possibly TRBD1 on 6 matching bases. Trimming removed 8 bases at V and 3 bases at J, with 11 bases between. Germline CDR1 reads MDHEN; CDR2 reads SYDVKM. The CDR3 totals 13 residues. The CDR3 coding sequence is TGTGCCAGCGGACGACAGGACTACAATGAGCAGTTCTTC. Translation: CASGRQDYNEQFF.

This chain uses TRBV3-1 with TRBJ1-4; 7 positions agree with TRBD1. V trimming: 4 bases; J trimming: 0 bases; junction bases outside the gene matches: 5. Germline loops: CDR1 LGHDT, CDR2 YNNKEL (reference sequence). The CDR3 is 16 amino acids. Here the CDR3 reads CASSPPGQTTNEKLFF. Written as DNA, the CDR3 is TGTGCCAGCAGCCCCCCGGGACAGACAACTAATGAAAAACTGTTTTTT.

On this clonotype itself: A read error may account for a junction end that differs from germline. This chain uses TRBV6-1 with TRBJ2-1; no clear D gene. Germline CDR1 and CDR2: MNHNS and SASEGT. The CDR3 is 11 amino acids. The CDR3 DNA follows: TGCCAGCCCTACCGGGACAATGAGCAGTTCTTC. Its translation: CQPYRDNEQFF.

This clonotype has just a few counts. This sequence joins TRBV5-4 and TRBJ1-6; 9 bases map to TRBD1. Germline V gives CDR1 SGHNT, CDR2 YYREEE (reference sequence). CDR3 length: 19 amino acids. The junction had 17 bases not matched to a gene; V was cut back by 2 bases and J by 8 bases. The DNA for the CDR3 is TGTGCCAGCAGCTTCACCTCAACCCCCACAGGGGGCAGAGATTCACCCCTCCACTTT. Its protein is CASSFTSTPTGGRDSPLHF. The full variable domain, with the rest looked up from reference TRBV5-4 and TRBJ1-6, is ETGVTQSPTHLIKTRGQQVTLRCSSQSGHNTVSWYQQALGQGPQFIFQYYREEENGRGNFPPRFSGLQFPNYSSELNVNALELDDSALYLCASSFTSTPTGGRDSPLHFGNGTRLTVT.

The chain uses TRBV20-1 and TRBJ2-1, with 8 bases that match TRBD2. This CDR3 is built from 17 residues. Germline V gene sequence: CDR1 DFQATT, CDR2 SNEGSKA (reference sequence). Trimming removed 3 bases from V and 0 bases from J; junction bases left unmatched: 10. CDR3 DNA sequence: TGCAGTGCTAGTTTAATAGCGGGACTAAACTCCTACAATGAGCAGTTCTTC. Encoded protein: CSASLIAGLNSYNEQFF.

There are a few counts of this clonotype. Being one base from a much bigger clone, this may be a read error. As the CDR3 is not closed by the conserved phenylalanine or tryptophan, this likely results from a read error. The chain joins TRBV18 to TRBJ2-5, with a tentative D call TRBD2 (5 bases). V was pared by 5 bases and J by 3 bases, with 10 bases between. The germline gives CDR1 KGHSH, CDR2 LQKENI. CDR3 size: 13 residues. The CDR3 here is CASSKGVEETQYS. The CDR3 coding sequence is TGTGCCAGCTCAAAGGGAGTGGAAGAGACCCAGTACTCC.

The V and J genes are TRBV28 and TRBJ2-5; 11 nucleotides match TRBD2. The CDR3 covers 17 residues. Germline V lookup: CDR1 MDHEN, CDR2 SYDVKM. Trimming at V came to 3 bases and at J to 7 bases, leaving 13 bases not matched to a gene. The CDR3 bases are TGTGCCAGCAGTTTGGGAGTAACTAGCGGGAGTATTGGGACCCAGTACTTC. This translates into CASSLGVTSGSIGTQYF.

In its sample, this clonotype was seen once. The chain links TRBV18 to TRBJ2-1; the D gene is possibly TRBD2 (6 bases). Germline V lookup: CDR1 KGHSH, CDR2 LQKENI. The CDR3 spans 15 residues. With 4 bases removed from V and 10 bases from J, the gap between germline ends came to 20 bases. CDR3 region: CASSLRDGSSYEQFF. In DNA form, the CDR3 reads TGTGCCAGCTCACTCCGGGACGGGAGCTCCTACGAGCAGTTCTTC.